Sequencing of this TCR beta chain was carried out in a study of graft-versus-host responses after intestinal transplantation. For the study at large: Anti-thymocyte globulin induction preceded three to four years of tacrolimus and steroid maintenance in all recipients.

V dropped 3 bases and J dropped 4 bases, with 9 bases sitting between them. The CDR3 is 13 amino acids. Germline V gene lookup returns CDR1 SEHNR and CDR2 FQNEAQ (reference sequence). Comments on this clone: Its antigen is as yet unknown.

Profiling relied on immunoSEQ multiplex PCR, and the TCRdb table lists in-frame clones only, not all of them. The sample includes 40,000 to 55,000 clones, more than 70% of them seen just once. This sample comprised unstimulated CD4+ T cells sorted from spleen or lymph node cells, obtained before transplant. The chain carries TRBV7-9 and TRBJ2-5; no clear D. This TCR came from a human donor who was the organ donor for an intestinal transplant. The CDR3 bases are TGTGCCAGCAGCTTCTTTGGAGCAGAGACCCAGTACTTC. It translates to CASSFFGAETQYF.